Sequencing of this T cell receptor beta chain was carried out in a study of cytomegalovirus exposure and HLA in healthy donors. About this clone itself: The antigen is not known.

Study results and caveats: The study listed 150 to 200 cytomegalovirus-associated TCR beta chains. In vitro assays verified that three CMV-associated chains recognized CMV antigens specifically.

Repertoires were generated with immunoSEQ multiplex PCR, while TCRdb's copy carries only in-frame clones and drops some. In the table there are about 140,000 clones, about nine tenths of which are singletons. Germline V lookup: CDR1 SGHNT, CDR2 YENEEA. The ends lost 1 base at V and 5 bases at J; junction bases unmatched: 7. CDR3 length: 16 amino acids. This receptor was obtained from a man between 18 and 35 years old in good health and CMV-seronegative. The chain links TRBV11-3 to TRBJ2-5; 10 bases are a match to TRBD2. The sample taken for sequencing was PBMCs. The CDR3 DNA reads as TGTGCCAGCAGCTTAGGCCTAGCGGGAGACTCGGAGACCCAGTACTTC. Its translation: CASSLGLAGDSETQYF.